Following are 6 T cell receptor beta chains from one sample sequenced in a study of blood T cells in healthy people across ages. Primed by a sample-barcoded 5' primer and a J-beta primer mix, a second PCR proceeded for about 6 to 11 cycles. TCRdb reprocessed the 5' RACE reads with MiXCR, giving one entry per CDR3 protein. The repertoire holds roughly 800,000 distinct CDR3 sequences, with 25% as singletons. This same sample was also taken into another study, of T cells of mothers and their children.

The source material was blood. The receptors were gathered from a boy aged 5-17 years in good health.

V is TRBV4-2 and J is TRBJ2-7; a possible D gene is TRBD2 (6 bases). CDR3 size: 17 residues. Germline V lookup: CDR1 LGHNA, CDR2 YNFKEQ. V shed 0 bases and J shed 7 bases, with 22 bases lying between them. CDR3 sequence (DNA): TGTGCCAGCAGCCAAGAAAGGGAAGAAGCCCAACGGGGGGAGCAGTACTTC. Protein sequence: CASSQEREEAQRGEQYF.

The chain combines TRBV7-9 with TRBJ2-1; 10 nucleotides agree with TRBD1. V dropped 3 bases and J dropped 4; count of bases not matched to a gene: 3. The CDR3 is 15 residues long. Looked up from germline, CDR1 is SEHNR and CDR2 is FQNEAQ (reference sequence). The CDR3 here is CASSFWDRGYNEQFF. The CDR3 DNA reads as TGTGCCAGCAGCTTCTGGGACAGGGGATACAATGAGCAGTTCTTC.

This clonotype has just a few counts. The chain employs TRBV7-9 and TRBJ1-1; no firm D call. This CDR3 is 14 amino acids long. V was trimmed by 7 bases and J by 1 base, leaving 13 bases between them. The germline CDR1 and CDR2 sequences are SEHNR and FQNEAQ (reference sequence). In DNA form, the CDR3 reads TGTGCCAGCACCTCTTCCGTTACGAACACTGAAGCTTTCTTT. It codes for CASTSSVTNTEAFF. The whole variable domain, filled in from reference TRBV7-9 and TRBJ1-1, reads DTGVSQNPRHKITKRGQNVTFRCDPISEHNRLYWYRQTLGQGPEFLTYFQNEAQLEKSRLLSDRFSAERPKGSFSTLEIQRTEQGDSAMYLCASTSSVTNTEAFFGQGTRLTVV.

The rearrangement uses TRBV29-1 and TRBJ2-5, with 9 nucleotides matching TRBD2. The DNA end is a closer match to TRBJ2-1, so the J assignment may be wrong. Germline loops: CDR1 SQVTM, CDR2 ANQGSEA. The length of the CDR3 is 12 residues. For the CDR3, the DNA is TGCAGCGTTGATAGCGGGAGTGGTGAGCAGTTCTTC. The encoded protein is CSVDSGSGEQFF.

This clonotype was detected a few times. This sequence joins TRBV6-5 and TRBJ2-1; 9 bases are shared with TRBD2. The V and J ends lost 6 bases and 5 bases, in that order; junction bases with no gene match: 5. Germline loops: CDR1 MNHEY, CDR2 SVGAGI. The CDR3 sequence is 14 residues long. The CDR3 loop is CASSWSGGHNEQFF. The CDR3 nucleotides read TGTGCCAGCAGCTGGAGCGGGGGGCACAATGAGCAGTTCTTC.

This clonotype was counted a few times. The chain uses TRBV2 and TRBJ1-2; 12 nucleotides match TRBD1. Trimming cost V 6 bases and J 3 bases; bases outside gene matches: 5. Germline V gene data show CDR1 as SNHLY and CDR2 as FYNNEI. The CDR3 spans 15 residues. CDR3 DNA sequence: TGTGCCAGCAGGGGGACAGGGGGCTTGGACTATGGCTACACCTTC. This encodes CASRGTGGLDYGYTF.